This entry lists 5 T cell receptor beta chains sequenced from one sample in a study of T cell repertoires in cytomegalovirus infection. In TCRdb, the reads were re-called with MiXCR into one record per CDR3 protein. The sample has roughly 920,000 distinct CDR3 sequences; 30% to 40% are singletons. Antigens for these TCRs are unknown. Sequences were derived from cultured CD8+ T cells from PBMCs, sampled from culture after CMV antigen stimulation. The receptors here all came from a human donor in good health (CMV status not recorded). Some clones in this sample may be carry-over from other donors' samples.

A word on this clonotype: One end of the junction fails to match germline, which may point to a read error. The chain has TRBV7-9 and TRBJ1-4; D gene unclear. This CDR3 spans 11 amino acids. Germline CDR1 is SEHNR and CDR2 is FQNEAQ (reference sequence). CDR3: CANSLDEKLFF. DNA for the CDR3: TGTGCCAACAGCCTGGATGAAAAACTGTTTTTT.

This chain uses TRBV27 with TRBJ1-1; no firm D call. V dropped 2 bases and J dropped 5 bases, with 15 bases sitting between them. Germline CDR1 reads MNHEY; CDR2 reads SMNVEV (reference sequence). This CDR3 contains 15 residues. The DNA of the CDR3 is TGTGCCAGCAGTTTACACGGGAACCCGTTGACTGAAGCTTTCTTT. As protein: CASSLHGNPLTEAFF.

In its sample, this clonotype was seen many times. The chain employs TRBV6-5 and TRBJ2-1; D perhaps matches TRBD2 (6 bases). This CDR3 has 14 amino acids. The V end lost 5 bases, the J end lost 2 bases, and 10 bases lay between the germline ends. Germline lookup yields CDR1 MNHEY and CDR2 SVGAGI. The CDR3 sequence is CASSRAGAYNEQFF. The CDR3 coding sequence is TGTGCCAGCAGTCGAGCGGGCGCCTACAATGAGCAGTTCTTC.

This clonotype was found once. CDR3 DNA sequence: TGTGCCAGCAGTACAATGGGAGCTAACTATGGCTACACCTTC. Residues: CASSTMGANYGYTF. The rearrangement links TRBV27 to TRBJ1-2; D call uncertain. V lost 5 bases, J lost 0 bases, and 10 bases lay in between. The CDR3 extends over 14 amino acids. Germline loops: CDR1 MNHEY, CDR2 SMNVEV (reference sequence).

This clonotype occurred a few times. The chain combines TRBV29-1 with TRBJ1-2; the D is unclear. Trimming removed 4 bases from V and 3 bases from J, with 12 bases in between. The germline gives CDR1 SQVTM, CDR2 ANQGSEA. The CDR3 spans 13 residues. CDR3 region: CSVVAANYYGYTF. As DNA, the CDR3 is TGCAGCGTTGTGGCAGCCAACTACTATGGCTACACCTTC.